This TCR beta chain is from a study of blood T cell repertoires in COVID-19. At the level of the study: Specimens from acute and convalescent COVID-19 originated in the United States, Italy and Spain. The analysed material was cDNA or gDNA that came from T cells, B-cell-depleted T cells, or PBMCs.

Recovered Cohort 3 donors showed two negative PCRs, clearance, or symptom resolution. In germline, CDR1 is MNHEY, CDR2 SVGEGT. The CDR3 contains 15 residues. Trimming shortened V by 5 bases and J by 3 bases, and 17 bases separated the two germline ends. TCRdb keeps only in-frame clones here, not all; method: immunoSEQ multiplex PCR. The data hold fewer than 400,000 clones, with approximately 87% observed a single time. This clone was seen only once. The chain combines TRBV6-2 or TRBV6-3 with TRBJ2-7; maybe TRBD1 (5 bases). The receptor's source is a woman aged 45 to 65 who had recovered from COVID-19. Source material: PBMCs or T cells enriched from blood (not recorded which). CDR3 DNA sequence: TGTGCCAGCAGTCCGAAATCCCCCAGGGTCTACGAGCAGTACTTC. This encodes CASSPKSPRVYEQYF.